The clone carrying this TCR beta chain has a count of ten or more. Its antigen is unknown. Sample-barcoded 5' priming and a J-beta primer mix drove a second PCR of about 6 to 12 cycles. TCRdb reanalysed the 5' RACE reads using MiXCR and keeps one entry per CDR3 protein. The sample includes more than 800,000 distinct CDR3 sequences, 29% of them seen just once. This record belongs to a study of blood T cells in healthy people across ages. The V gene end was trimmed by 0 bases and the J gene end by 8 bases; junction bases not matched to a gene: 10. Germline V gene lookup returns CDR1 SGHRS and CDR2 YFSETQ. The CDR3 contains 15 residues. Overall study findings and caveats: Older age went with lower TCR beta diversity per million T cells, in a roughly linear way.

This receptor was identified in a woman older than 75 in good health. Sequencing was carried out using blood. The rearrangement uses TRBV5-1 and TRBJ1-2; 7 nucleotides align to TRBD1. The CDR3 loop is CASSLGTGPAQGYTF. For the CDR3, the DNA is TGCGCCAGCAGCTTGGGGACAGGACCCGCGCAAGGCTACACCTTC. The full variable domain, in which reference TRBV5-1 and TRBJ1-2 provide the parts outside the CDR3, is KAGVTQTPRYLIKTRGQQVTLSCSPISGHRSVSWYQQTPGQGLQFLFEYFSETQRNKGNFPGRFSGRQFSNSRSEMNVSTLELGDSALYLCASSLGTGPAQGYTFGSGTRLTVV.